This T cell receptor beta chain was recorded in a study of PD-1 blockade in classical Hodgkin lymphoma. Whole-study findings and limits: In newly diagnosed patients, baseline TCR diversity was reportedly below that of healthy donors. What caused the repertoire differences, perhaps disease activity or prior therapy, remains undefined.

Measured with immunoSEQ multiplex PCR; TCRdb has only the in-frame clones, and not every one. The data show approximately 10,000 clones, with roughly 84% seen just once and approximately 1.6% held by the top ten. Indicated time point: cycle 4 day 1 (C4D1), after more than 5 weeks of nivolumab. Every single patient, without exception, relapsed after autologous stem cell transplantation, and brentuximab vedotin exposure varied. Magnetic negative selection was used to purify CD4+ T cells from thawed PBMCs. With respect to this clone: Its specificity is not known.

Sequencing used CD4+ T cells from blood, obtained before the fourth cycle of nivolumab. This sequence was found in a human donor with classical Hodgkin lymphoma.

The CDR3 is CASSVLGAHTGELFF. CDR3 bases: TGCGCCAGCAGCGTTTTGGGGGCCCACACCGGGGAGCTGTTTTTT. This sequence joins TRBV5-1 and TRBJ2-2; TRBD1 might be the D (6 bases). CDR3 length: 15 residues. Germline assignment: CDR1 SGHRS and CDR2 YFSETQ. V shed 4 bases and J shed 3 bases, with 13 bases lying between them.